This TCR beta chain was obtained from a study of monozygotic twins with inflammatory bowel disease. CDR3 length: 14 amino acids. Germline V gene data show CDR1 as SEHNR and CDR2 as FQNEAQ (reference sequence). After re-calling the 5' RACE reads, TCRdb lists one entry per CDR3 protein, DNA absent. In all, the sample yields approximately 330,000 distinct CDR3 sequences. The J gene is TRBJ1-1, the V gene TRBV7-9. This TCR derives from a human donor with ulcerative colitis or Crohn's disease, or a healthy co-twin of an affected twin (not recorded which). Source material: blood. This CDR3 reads CASRGWQPSTEAFF.